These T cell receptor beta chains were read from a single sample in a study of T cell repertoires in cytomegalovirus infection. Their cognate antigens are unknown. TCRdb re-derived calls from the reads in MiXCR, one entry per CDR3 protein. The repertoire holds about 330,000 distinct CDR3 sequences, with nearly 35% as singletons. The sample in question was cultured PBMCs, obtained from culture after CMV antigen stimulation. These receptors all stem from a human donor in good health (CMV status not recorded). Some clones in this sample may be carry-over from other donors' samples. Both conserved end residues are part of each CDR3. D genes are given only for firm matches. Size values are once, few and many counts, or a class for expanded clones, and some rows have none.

cdr3_nt: TGCAGCGTTGTCGGGGAAGGTGACACCGGGGAGCTGTTTTTT
cdr3_aa: CSVVGEGDTGELFF
d_call: -
j_call: TRBJ2-2
v_call: TRBV29-1
clone_size: -

cdr3_nt: TGTGCCAGCAGCTCTGGACTAGCGGGAGGGCCTCGAGAGACCCAGTACTTC
cdr3_aa: CASSSGLAGGPRETQYF
d_call: TRBD2
j_call: TRBJ2-5
v_call: TRBV7-6
clone_size: medium-sized

cdr3_nt: TGTGCCAGCAGTTACTCGGATCGGGATAAGCATTTT
cdr3_aa: CASSYSDRDKHF
d_call: -
j_call: TRBJ1-5
v_call: TRBV6-2/TRBV6-3
clone_size: few

cdr3_nt: TGTGCCAGCAGCTTAAAGTCGGCTGGCAACCCACGGGTAAATACGCAGTATTTT
cdr3_aa: CASSLKSAGNPRVNTQYF
d_call: -
j_call: TRBJ2-3
v_call: TRBV7-2
clone_size: many

cdr3_nt: TGCAGTGCCCCCCCAGTGGCGGGAATCAATGAGCAGTTCTTC
cdr3_aa: CSAPPVAGINEQFF
d_call: -
j_call: TRBJ2-1
v_call: TRBV20-1
clone_size: few

cdr3_nt: TGTGCCAGCAGTTTGGGACAGGGGATTTCCGCCGGGGAGCTGTTTTTT
cdr3_aa: CASSLGQGISAGELFF
d_call: TRBD1
j_call: TRBJ2-2
v_call: TRBV12-3/TRBV12-4
clone_size: -

cdr3_nt: TGTGCCTGGAGTGTAGCCCTTTTACGGTACAATGAGCAGTTCTTC
cdr3_aa: CAWSVALLRYNEQFF
d_call: -
j_call: TRBJ2-1
v_call: TRBV30
clone_size: -

cdr3_nt: TGTGCCAGCAGCCCCGGACAGGGACTCTATGGCTACACCTTC
cdr3_aa: CASSPGQGLYGYTF
d_call: TRBD1
j_call: TRBJ1-2
v_call: TRBV7-9
clone_size: few

cdr3_nt: TGTGCCAGCTGCTTTAGCGGCGTGACCGGGGAGCTGTTTTTT
cdr3_aa: CASCFSGVTGELFF
d_call: -
j_call: TRBJ2-2
v_call: TRBV7-6
clone_size: few

cdr3_nt: TGCGCCAGCAGCCAAGAATGGGGGGCGGACACAGATACGCAGTATTTT
cdr3_aa: CASSQEWGADTDTQYF
d_call: -
j_call: TRBJ2-3
v_call: TRBV4-3
clone_size: few

cdr3_nt: TGTGCCAGCAGTTACTCGAGAGACAGGGTTCATACGCAGTATTTT
cdr3_aa: CASSYSRDRVHTQYF
d_call: TRBD1
j_call: TRBJ2-3
v_call: TRBV6-6
clone_size: -

cdr3_nt: TGTGCCAGCAGCCAAGGAGGAGCGGGGGAGTACGAGCAGTACTTC
cdr3_aa: CASSQGGAGEYEQYF
d_call: TRBD2
j_call: TRBJ2-7
v_call: TRBV3-1
clone_size: few

cdr3_nt: TGCGCCAGCAGCCAAGATCAGATGGGACCTTCATACAATGAGCAGTTCTTC
cdr3_aa: CASSQDQMGPSYNEQFF
d_call: -
j_call: TRBJ2-1
v_call: TRBV4-1
clone_size: -

cdr3_nt: TGTGCCAGCAGCGCCCAGTCCCGGACGTTTGGTAGGGGTGAGACCCAGTACTTC
cdr3_aa: CASSAQSRTFGRGETQYF
d_call: -
j_call: TRBJ2-5
v_call: TRBV7-2
clone_size: many

cdr3_nt: TGTGCCAGCAGCTTAGAGGGGGGGAACACAGATACGCAGTATTTT
cdr3_aa: CASSLEGGNTDTQYF
d_call: -
j_call: TRBJ2-3
v_call: TRBV7-2
clone_size: -

cdr3_nt: TGTGCCAGCAGTACCGTAGCGGGAGTTCTTGCAGATACGCAGTATTTT
cdr3_aa: CASSTVAGVLADTQYF
d_call: TRBD2
j_call: TRBJ2-3
v_call: TRBV6-2/TRBV6-3
clone_size: -

cdr3_nt: TGTGCCAGCAGTTATCGGAATTCACCCCTCCACTTT
cdr3_aa: CASSYRNSPLHF
d_call: -
j_call: TRBJ1-6
v_call: TRBV6-5
clone_size: -

cdr3_nt: TGTGCCAGCAGCCCGCGGGACACAACCTACGAGCAGTACTTC
cdr3_aa: CASSPRDTTYEQYF
d_call: -
j_call: TRBJ2-7
v_call: TRBV7-9
clone_size: -

cdr3_nt: TGTGCCAGCAGCCATCTAGGCCCGAACAATGAGCAGTTCTTC
cdr3_aa: CASSHLGPNNEQFF
d_call: -
j_call: TRBJ2-1
v_call: TRBV12-3/TRBV12-4
clone_size: few

cdr3_nt: TGTGCCAGCAGCTTAGAAAAGGGAAGGCGGCAAGAGACCCAGTACTTC
cdr3_aa: CASSLEKGRRQETQYF
d_call: -
j_call: TRBJ2-5
v_call: TRBV7-2
clone_size: -

cdr3_nt: TGTGCCAGTAGTAACAGGGGCGCCATGGGCAATCAGCCCCAGCATTTT
cdr3_aa: CASSNRGAMGNQPQHF
d_call: TRBD1
j_call: TRBJ1-5
v_call: TRBV19
clone_size: few

cdr3_nt: TGTGCCAGCAGCCAGAGGCCGGGGGCGGTGAACACTGAAGCTTTCTTT
cdr3_aa: CASSQRPGAVNTEAFF
d_call: -
j_call: TRBJ1-1
v_call: TRBV11-3
clone_size: -

cdr3_nt: TGTGCCATCAGGTCACCAGGGGGCGCGGATGGCTACACCTTC
cdr3_aa: CAIRSPGGADGYTF
d_call: TRBD1
j_call: TRBJ1-2
v_call: TRBV10-3
clone_size: -

cdr3_nt: TGTGCCAGCGCCTGGCCGGGAGCGGCAGATACGCAGTATTTT
cdr3_aa: CASAWPGAADTQYF
d_call: -
j_call: TRBJ2-3
v_call: TRBV6-2/TRBV6-3
clone_size: -

cdr3_nt: TGTGCCAGCAGCTCGCCCCACCGCAATGAGCAGTTCTTC
cdr3_aa: CASSSPHRNEQFF
d_call: -
j_call: TRBJ2-1
v_call: TRBV5-4
clone_size: few

cdr3_nt: TGTGCCAGCAGTCCTACCGGGACAGGGAGAGAGACCCAGTACTTC
cdr3_aa: CASSPTGTGRETQYF
d_call: TRBD1
j_call: TRBJ2-5
v_call: TRBV6-5
clone_size: -

cdr3_nt: TGTGCCAGCAGCTCGAATAGGGCGATCCCCTCTGGGGCCAACGTCCTGACTTTC
cdr3_aa: CASSSNRAIPSGANVLTF
d_call: -
j_call: TRBJ2-6
v_call: TRBV7-8
clone_size: -

cdr3_nt: TGTGCCAGCAGTGCCTCCAGGGAAGGAAATCAGCCCCAGCATTTT
cdr3_aa: CASSASREGNQPQHF
d_call: -
j_call: TRBJ1-5
v_call: TRBV25-1
clone_size: -

cdr3_nt: TGTGCCACCCAGGGACTAGCGGGAGGCCTTACCTCCTACGAGCAGTACTTC
cdr3_aa: CATQGLAGGLTSYEQYF
d_call: TRBD2
j_call: TRBJ2-7
v_call: TRBV6-2/TRBV6-3
clone_size: -

cdr3_nt: TGTGCCAGCAGTCGGGGACTAGCGGGAAGAAATTACAATGAGCAGTTCTTC
cdr3_aa: CASSRGLAGRNYNEQFF
d_call: TRBD2
j_call: TRBJ2-1
v_call: TRBV12-3/TRBV12-4
clone_size: -